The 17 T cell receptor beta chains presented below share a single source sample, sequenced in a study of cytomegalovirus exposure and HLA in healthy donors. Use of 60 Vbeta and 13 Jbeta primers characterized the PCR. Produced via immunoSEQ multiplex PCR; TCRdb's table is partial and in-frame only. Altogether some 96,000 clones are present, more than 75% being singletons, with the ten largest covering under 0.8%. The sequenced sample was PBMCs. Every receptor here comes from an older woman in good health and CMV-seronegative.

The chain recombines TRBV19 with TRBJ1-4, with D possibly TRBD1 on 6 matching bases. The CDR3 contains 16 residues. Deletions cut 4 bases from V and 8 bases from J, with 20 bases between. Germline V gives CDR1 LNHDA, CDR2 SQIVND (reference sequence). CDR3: CASSKLVTGLAEKLFF. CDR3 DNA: TGTGCCAGTAGTAAATTGGTGACAGGTCTCGCGGAAAAACTGTTTTTT.

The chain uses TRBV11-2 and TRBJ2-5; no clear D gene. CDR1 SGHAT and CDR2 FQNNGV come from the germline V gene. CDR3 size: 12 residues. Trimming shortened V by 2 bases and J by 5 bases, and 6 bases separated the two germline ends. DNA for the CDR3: TGTGCCAGCAGCTTACGGCGGGAGACCCAGTACTTC. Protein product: CASSLRRETQYF.

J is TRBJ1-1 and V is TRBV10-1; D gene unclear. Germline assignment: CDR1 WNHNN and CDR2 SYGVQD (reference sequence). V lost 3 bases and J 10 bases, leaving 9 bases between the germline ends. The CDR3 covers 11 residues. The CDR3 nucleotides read TGCGCCAGCAGTGACGCGGTTGGAGCTTTCTTT. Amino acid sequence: CASSDAVGAFF.

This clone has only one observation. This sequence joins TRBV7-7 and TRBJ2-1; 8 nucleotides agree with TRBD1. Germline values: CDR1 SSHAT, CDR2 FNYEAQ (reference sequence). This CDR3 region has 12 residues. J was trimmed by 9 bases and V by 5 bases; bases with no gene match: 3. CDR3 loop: CASSQGASEQFF. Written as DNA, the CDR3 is TGTGCCAGCAGCCAGGGGGCAAGTGAGCAGTTCTTC.

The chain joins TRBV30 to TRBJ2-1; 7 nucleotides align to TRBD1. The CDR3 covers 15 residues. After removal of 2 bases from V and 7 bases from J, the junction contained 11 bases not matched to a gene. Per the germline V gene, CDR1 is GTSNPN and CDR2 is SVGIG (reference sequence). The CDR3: CAWSSARGRGNEQFF. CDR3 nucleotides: TGTGCCTGGAGTTCAGCGAGGGGGCGAGGAAATGAGCAGTTCTTC.

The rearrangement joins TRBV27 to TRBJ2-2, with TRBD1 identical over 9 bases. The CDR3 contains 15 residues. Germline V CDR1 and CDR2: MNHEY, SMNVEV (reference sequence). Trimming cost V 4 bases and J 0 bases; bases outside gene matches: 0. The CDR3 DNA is TGTGCCAGCAGTTGGACAGGGGCGAACACCGGGGAGCTGTTTTTT. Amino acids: CASSWTGANTGELFF.

For the CDR3, the DNA is TGCGCCAGCAGACCGGGACTAGGCACAGATACGCAGTATTTT. It is translated as CASRPGLGTDTQYF. V usage is TRBV10-2 and J usage is TRBJ2-3; 8 nucleotides match TRBD2. Germline CDR1 and CDR2: WSHSY and SAAADI. The CDR3 loop spans 14 amino acids. Trimming removed 6 bases from V and 1 base from J; junction bases left unmatched: 3.

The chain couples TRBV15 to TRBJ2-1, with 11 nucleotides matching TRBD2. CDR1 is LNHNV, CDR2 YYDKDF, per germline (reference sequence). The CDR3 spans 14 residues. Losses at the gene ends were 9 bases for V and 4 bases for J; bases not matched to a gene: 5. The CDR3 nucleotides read TGTGCCACTTCGGGACTAGCGGAGTACAATGAGCAGTTCTTC. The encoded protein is CATSGLAEYNEQFF.

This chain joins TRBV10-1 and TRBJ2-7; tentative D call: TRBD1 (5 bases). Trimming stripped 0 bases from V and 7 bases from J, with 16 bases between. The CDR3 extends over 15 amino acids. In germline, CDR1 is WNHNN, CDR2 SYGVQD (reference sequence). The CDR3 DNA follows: TGCGCCAGCAGTGAGTCGATGGAAGGGGTTCGGGAGCAGTACTTC. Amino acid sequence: CASSESMEGVREQYF.

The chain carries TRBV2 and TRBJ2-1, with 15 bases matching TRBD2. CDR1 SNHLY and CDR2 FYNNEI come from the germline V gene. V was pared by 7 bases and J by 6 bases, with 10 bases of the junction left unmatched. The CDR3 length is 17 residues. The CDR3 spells CASMSGTSGRPFNEQFF. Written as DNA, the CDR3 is TGTGCCAGCATGTCCGGGACTAGCGGGAGGCCTTTCAATGAGCAGTTCTTC.

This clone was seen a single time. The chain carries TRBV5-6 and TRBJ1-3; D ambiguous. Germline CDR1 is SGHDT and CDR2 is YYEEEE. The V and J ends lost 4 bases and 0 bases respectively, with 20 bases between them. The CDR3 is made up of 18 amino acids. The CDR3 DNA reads TGTGCCAGCAGCCCAGTAGGAGCTGGTACCGTCTCTGGAAACACCATATATTTT. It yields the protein CASSPVGAGTVSGNTIYF.

The DNA for the CDR3 is TGTGCCAGCAGCCGACAGGGGGAATACTACGAGCAGTACTTC. Protein sequence: CASSRQGEYYEQYF. The chain joins TRBV6-5 to TRBJ2-7, with 9 bases fitting TRBD1. The CDR3 loop spans 14 amino acids. Per germline, CDR1 MNHEY and CDR2 SVGAGI. The trim removed 6 bases at V and 3 bases at J, leaving 6 bases unmatched.

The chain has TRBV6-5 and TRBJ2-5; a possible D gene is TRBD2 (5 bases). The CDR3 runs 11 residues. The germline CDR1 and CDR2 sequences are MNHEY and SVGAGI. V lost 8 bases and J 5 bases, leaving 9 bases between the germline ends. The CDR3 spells CASVREETQYF. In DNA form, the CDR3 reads TGTGCCAGCGTGAGGGAGGAGACCCAGTACTTC.

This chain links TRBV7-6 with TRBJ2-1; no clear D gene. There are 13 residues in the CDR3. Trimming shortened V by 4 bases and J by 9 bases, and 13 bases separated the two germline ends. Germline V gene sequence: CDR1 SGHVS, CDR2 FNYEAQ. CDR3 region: CASSSRFSSEQFF. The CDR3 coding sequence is TGTGCCAGCAGCTCGAGGTTTTCGTCTGAGCAGTTCTTC. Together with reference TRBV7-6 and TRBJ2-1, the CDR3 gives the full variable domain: GAGVSQSPRYKVTKRGQDVALRCDPISGHVSLYWYRQALGQGPEFLTYFNYEAQQDKSGLPNDRFSAERPEGSISTLTIQRTEQRDSAMYRCASSSRFSSEQFFGPGTRLTVL.

CDR3 region: CASSLRRQDTEAFF. The CDR3 DNA is TGTGCCAGTAGTCTTCGGCGACAGGACACTGAAGCTTTCTTT. V usage is TRBV19 and J usage is TRBJ1-1; possible D gene TRBD1, 6 bases. V was shortened by 5 bases and J by 3 bases, with 13 bases between the two germline ends. The CDR3 extends over 14 amino acids. The germline V gene encodes CDR1 LNHDA and CDR2 SQIVND (reference sequence).

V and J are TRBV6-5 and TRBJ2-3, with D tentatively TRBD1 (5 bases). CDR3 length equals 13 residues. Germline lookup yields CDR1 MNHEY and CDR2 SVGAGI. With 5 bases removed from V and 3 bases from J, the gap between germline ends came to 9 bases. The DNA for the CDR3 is TGTGCCAGCAGTGCCCGACAGACAGATACGCAGTATTTT. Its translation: CASSARQTDTQYF.

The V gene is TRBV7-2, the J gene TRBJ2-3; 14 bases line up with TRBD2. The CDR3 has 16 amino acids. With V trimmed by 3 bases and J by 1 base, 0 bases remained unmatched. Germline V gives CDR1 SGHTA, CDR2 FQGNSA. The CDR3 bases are TGTGCCAGCAGCTTGGGACTAGCGGGGGGCACAGATACGCAGTATTTT. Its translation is CASSLGLAGGTDTQYF.